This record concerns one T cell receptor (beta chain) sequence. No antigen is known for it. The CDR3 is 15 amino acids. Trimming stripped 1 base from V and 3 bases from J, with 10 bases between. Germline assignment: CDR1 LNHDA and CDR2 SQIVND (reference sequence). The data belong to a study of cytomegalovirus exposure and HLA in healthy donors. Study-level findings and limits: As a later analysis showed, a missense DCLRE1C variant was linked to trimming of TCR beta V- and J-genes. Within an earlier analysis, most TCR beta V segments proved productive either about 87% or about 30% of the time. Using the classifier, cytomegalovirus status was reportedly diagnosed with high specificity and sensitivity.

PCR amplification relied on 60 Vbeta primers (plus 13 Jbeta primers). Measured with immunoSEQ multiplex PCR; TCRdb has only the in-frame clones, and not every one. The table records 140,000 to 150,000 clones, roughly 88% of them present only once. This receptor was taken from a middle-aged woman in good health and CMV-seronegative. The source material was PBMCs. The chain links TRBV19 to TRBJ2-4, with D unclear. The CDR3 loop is CASSIGTDYKNIQYF. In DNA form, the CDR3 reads TGTGCCAGTAGTATAGGAACAGATTACAAAAACATTCAGTACTTC. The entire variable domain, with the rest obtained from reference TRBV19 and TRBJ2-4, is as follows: DGGITQSPKYLFRKEGQNVTLSCEQNLNHDAMYWYRQDPGQGLRLIYYSQIVNDFQKGDIAEGYSVSREKKESFPLTVTSAQKNPTAFYLCASSIGTDYKNIQYFGAGTRLSVL.